This T cell receptor beta chain was obtained from a study of blood T cell repertoires in COVID-19 (dated by TCRdb to the early 2020s). As for the study more broadly: Collaborator samples came from the United States, Italy and Spain and covered acute and convalescent phases of COVID-19. The prospective study material was composed of cDNA or gDNA derived from T cells, B-cell-depleted T cells, or PBMCs. Where HLA class I and class II types were available, the types were taken from metadata supplied by the sample provider, not from assay-based typing. The sample metadata nearly always contained a de-identified subject ID, COVID-19 status, age in years and sex. The samples were drawn from the first 160 participants of the ongoing ImmuneRACE study and from 1,254 subjects provided by 6 global collaborators. Subjects who had been exposed to COVID-19, were actively infected with it, or had recovered from it provided the deeply sampled blood TCRbeta repertoires that made up the dataset. The repertoires were released in a freely available public database meant as a resource for research on the immune response to SARS-CoV-2. Broad study findings and their caveats: Clinical and demographic metadata were provided uncurated, with the amount varying by source and participant.

From its cysteine to its phenylalanine, the CDR3 spans 13 amino acids. CDR3 DNA is the only sequence kept; it has 39 bases, read in frame from the first base. Ends trimmed: V by 0 bases, J by 7 bases; bases unmatched to a gene: 3. For CDR1 and CDR2, the germline V gene (reference sequence) lists MNHNY and SVGAGI. Collaborating institutions collected whole blood in K2EDTA tubes following their own protocols. For TCRbeta analysis, collaborators shipped samples as frozen whole blood, isolated PBMCs, or DNA extracted from either of those sample types. As for this clone: No cognate antigen has been identified for it. No much larger clone exists at a distance of one base, and base qualities are not known.

The immunoSEQ Assay, a bias-controlled multiplex PCR, was used to amplify TCRbeta CDR3 regions from genomic DNA. On the study's bioinformatics: Within the assay, amplification of reference gene primers was used to estimate how many nucleated cells each sample contained. To quantify the absolute abundance of each unique TCRbeta CDR3 rearrangement, sequence reads were collapsed and filtered. For each sample, productive Simpson clonality was calculated as the square root of Simpson's diversity index over productive rearrangements. Sourced from immuneACCESS, this table was stored by TCRdb with only in-frame sequences that have V and J called. A share of the clones is absent; for the studies checked, an unresolved V gene accounts for under half, and the remainder has no known explanation. V and J calls and clone size follow that table, whereas D and trimming were derived from the DNA. This sample is represented by 150,000 or so clones; 80% to 90% of them were singletons. The top ten clonotypes cover roughly a fifth of the sample.

The material sequenced was peripheral blood. This chain is built from TRBV6-6 and TRBJ2-7; the junction holds 7 bases that match TRBD2. The sequence was obtained from a woman of 80 years or more with acute or convalescent COVID-19. The CDR3 reads CASSYSGLGEQYF. The DNA is as follows: TGTGCCAGCAGTTACTCCGGACTAGGGGAGCAGTACTTC.